The 17 T cell receptor beta chains listed next were all sequenced from one sample in a study of T-cell reconstitution after alpha-beta-depleted transplantation in children. The library targeted TCRbeta and was prepared with unique molecular identifiers. TCRdb ran MiXCR on the PCR reads and lists one entry per CDR3 protein. The data contain 420,000 or so distinct CDR3 sequences, roughly a tenth of them singletons. Specimen: PBMCs from the stem cell graft donor, collected from the stem cell graft. The receptors originated from a human donor who donated a stem cell graft to a child with acute myeloid leukemia.

This clonotype was seen more than once but under ten times. J is TRBJ1-2 and V is TRBV5-1, with D unclear. The CDR3 runs 13 residues. The germline V gene encodes CDR1 SGHRS and CDR2 YFSETQ. Trimming stripped 6 bases from V and 0 bases from J, with 9 bases between. The CDR3 coding sequence is TGCGCCAGCACCCCCAGACCTAACTATGGCTACACCTTC. As protein: CASTPRPNYGYTF.

The J gene is TRBJ2-3, the V gene TRBV4-3, with 9 bases that match TRBD2. The CDR3 loop spans 16 amino acids. The V gene end was trimmed by 0 bases and the J gene end by 3 bases; junction bases not matched to a gene: 4. The V gene's germline CDR1 is LGHNA and CDR2 YSLEER. Here the CDR3 reads CASSQEGAGGTDTQYF. Here the CDR3 DNA reads TGCGCCAGCAGCCAAGAAGGGGCGGGGGGGACAGATACGCAGTATTTT.

In its sample, this clonotype was seen a few times. The rearrangement links TRBV12-3 or TRBV12-4 to TRBJ2-5; 8 bases are shared with TRBD2. This CDR3 comprises 12 residues. V was clipped by 9 bases and J by 2 bases; unmatched bases: 2. The CDR3 DNA follows: TGTGCCAGTCAGCGGGGGCAAGAGACCCAGTACTTC. As protein: CASQRGQETQYF.

There are many counts of this clonotype. This sequence joins TRBV5-1 and TRBJ2-7; D gene ambiguous. Per germline, CDR1 SGHRS and CDR2 YFSETQ. The CDR3 spans 14 residues. Trimming took 4 bases from V and 5 from J, leaving 16 bases between them. The CDR3 is CASSTLWASDEQYF. The CDR3 DNA is TGCGCCAGCAGCACCCTGTGGGCATCCGACGAGCAGTACTTC.

V is TRBV11-2 and J is TRBJ2-2, with 7 positions matching TRBD2. Germline loops: CDR1 SGHAT, CDR2 FQNNGV. J gave up 2 bases and V 2 bases, and 5 bases lay outside the gene matches. The CDR3 consists of 16 residues. The CDR3 DNA reads TGTGCCAGCAGCTTACTACGGGGGGATAACACCGGGGAGCTGTTTTTT. It translates to CASSLLRGDNTGELFF.

This chain links TRBV12-3 or TRBV12-4 with TRBJ2-2, with 7 bases lining up with TRBD1. Trimming removed 5 bases from V and 3 bases from J; junction bases left unmatched: 12. This CDR3 contains 17 residues. DNA of the CDR3: TGTGCCAGCAGTCTGGAAACAGGGGACCCTTACACCGGGGAGCTGTTTTTT. Amino acid sequence: CASSLETGDPYTGELFF.

This clonotype was recorded a few times. The DNA for the CDR3 is TGTGCCAGCAGCCCGGGACTGGGTAACTACGAGCAGTACGTC. Its protein is CASSPGLGNYEQYV. The rearrangement joins TRBV6-5 to TRBJ2-7, with D perhaps matching TRBD2 (6 bases). CDR3 length equals 14 residues. CDR1 MNHEY and CDR2 SVGAGI come from the germline V gene. With 6 bases removed from V and 3 bases from J, the gap between germline ends came to 15 bases.

Turning to this clonotype: A read error may explain this, as a much larger clone is one base away. The chain carries TRBV20-1 and TRBJ2-1; the D is unclear. The J call may not be correct, given that the DNA end is closer to TRBJ2-7. This CDR3 spans 15 amino acids. From germline, CDR1 is DFQATT and CDR2 SNEGSKA (reference sequence). The CDR3 coding sequence is TGCAGTGCTAGAGAAGGCAATAGCAATTACAATGAGCAGTACTTC. This codes for CSAREGNSNYNEQYF.

This clonotype came up a few times. The chain couples TRBV10-1 to TRBJ2-1; maybe TRBD2 (6 bases). Trimming took 5 bases from V and 9 from J, leaving 17 bases between them. This CDR3 has 14 residues. Germline V lookup: CDR1 WNHNN, CDR2 SYGVQD (reference sequence). The CDR3 sequence is CASSRLGSGSEQFF. In nucleotides, the CDR3 is TGCGCCAGCAGTCGACTAGGTTCTGGAAGTGAGCAGTTCTTC.

This clonotype was counted a few times. The V call is TRBV15, the J call TRBJ2-3; maybe TRBD1 (7 bases). This CDR3 has 15 residues. The V gene's germline CDR1 is LNHNV and CDR2 YYDKDF (reference sequence). V lost 6 bases and J 1 base, leaving 14 bases between the germline ends. This CDR3 is CATRNTGEGTDTQYF. As DNA, the CDR3 is TGTGCCACCAGGAACACAGGGGAGGGCACAGATACGCAGTATTTT.

In DNA, the CDR3 is TGTGCCAGCAGTCCGGGACCCGGCGCGACAGATACGCAGTATTTT. Encoded protein: CASSPGPGATDTQYF. The rearrangement uses TRBV12-3 or TRBV12-4 and TRBJ2-3; tentatively, D is TRBD1 or TRBD2 (5 bases each). The CDR3 sequence is 15 residues long. Trimming removed 5 bases at V and 3 bases at J, with 15 bases between.

This clonotype was seen at least ten times. V gene TRBV7-2 combines with J gene TRBJ1-1, with D uncertain. The CDR3 extends over 13 amino acids. Trimming shortened V by 6 bases and J by 5 bases, and 13 bases separated the two germline ends. Germline-derived CDR1 and CDR2 are SGHTA and FQGNSA. CDR3 DNA: TGTGCCAGCAGTACGGGCTCGGGTACTGAAGCTTTCTTT. This gives the protein CASSTGSGTEAFF.

This clonotype has ten or more counts. This sequence joins TRBV20-1 and TRBJ2-2; 11 positions match TRBD2. This CDR3 has 17 amino acids. V shed 2 bases, J shed 6 bases, and the junction held 11 bases outside the gene matches. Germline CDR1 DFQATT, CDR2 SNEGSKA (reference sequence). The CDR3 bases are TGCAGTGCTAGAAGGGAGACTAGCGGGACCTACTCCGGGGAGCTGTTTTTT. Translation: CSARRETSGTYSGELFF.

This clonotype was found many times. This chain joins TRBV12-3 or TRBV12-4 and TRBJ2-7; weak D call: TRBD2 (5 bases). The germline V and J ends were trimmed by 1 base and 4 bases, with 11 bases remaining between them. The CDR3 is 14 residues long. The CDR3 bases are TGTGCCAGCAGTTTAGGCCTAGCAGGATACGAGCAGTACTTC. Its translation is CASSLGLAGYEQYF.

This clonotype was detected a few times. The chain couples TRBV10-3 to TRBJ2-1; 8 bases align to TRBD2. This CDR3 is built from 16 residues. Germline-derived CDR1 and CDR2 are ENHRY and SYGVKD. Unmatched junction bases numbered 8, after V lost 6 bases and J lost 1 base. The CDR3 region is CAIRSATSGSYNEQFF. The CDR3 DNA reads TGTGCCATCAGATCCGCTACTAGCGGTTCCTACAATGAGCAGTTCTTC.

This clonotype was counted only a few times. The genes are TRBV12-3 or TRBV12-4 and TRBJ2-5; D not certain. The CDR3 consists of 15 residues. Trimming stripped 5 bases from V and 5 bases from J, with 18 bases between. CDR3 DNA sequence: TGTGCCAGCAGTCCATCCGGACCCTATTCGGAGACCCAGTACTTC. This codes for CASSPSGPYSETQYF.

The rearrangement uses TRBV7-9 and TRBJ1-2, with D hard to call. CDR3 length equals 13 residues. In germline, CDR1 is SEHNR, CDR2 FQNEAQ (reference sequence). Trimming removed 2 bases at V and 7 bases at J, with 11 bases between. The CDR3 nucleotides read TGTGCCAGCAGCTTAATTGGCCTGCTTGGCTACACCTTC. Its translation is CASSLIGLLGYTF.